These 5 T cell receptor beta chains came from one sample sequenced in a study of blood T cell repertoires in COVID-19 (dated by TCRdb to about 2020). Library construction relied on the immunoSEQ multiplex PCR assay. The table comes from immuneACCESS by way of TCRdb, which keeps in-frame sequences with V and J called. Part of the clones is missing from these tables; in studies checked, under half for an unresolved V gene and the rest for unknown reasons. The sample has 120,000 to 150,000 clones on record, 88% of them singletons. Of the sample, 10% to 13% is held by the ten largest clones. The material sequenced was peripheral blood. Receptor source: a man aged 50-60 years with active or convalescent COVID-19.

About this clone: The junction shows a germline mismatch at one end, possibly a read error. The chain links TRBV7-7 to TRBJ2-7, with TRBD2 identical over 11 bases. CDR1 and CDR2 (germline): SSHAT, FNYEAQ (reference sequence). This CDR3 has 16 residues. The CDR3 spells CASSPTSGRASYEQYF. The CDR3 coding sequence is TGTGCTAGCAGCCCAACTAGCGGGAGAGCATCCTACGAGCAGTACTTC.

This chain uses TRBV28 with TRBJ2-4; 9 positions match TRBD1. The V gene's germline CDR1 is MDHEN and CDR2 SYDVKM. The V segment lost 6 bases and the J segment 1 base; nucleotides outside the gene matches: 7. The CDR3 length is 16 residues. CDR3 sequence (DNA): TGTGCCAGCAGCCAAGTAGGGACAGGGGCCAAAAACATTCAGTACTTC. It yields the protein CASSQVGTGAKNIQYF. Supplemented by reference TRBV28 and TRBJ2-4, the full variable domain reads DVKVTQSSRYLVKRTGEKVFLECVQDMDHENMFWYRQDPGLGLRLIYFSYDVKMKEKGDIPEGYSVSREKKERFSLILESASTNQTSMYLCASSQVGTGAKNIQYFGAGTRLSVL.

This rearrangement joins TRBV15 to TRBJ2-7; 8 bases fit TRBD1. The ends lost 8 bases at V and 4 bases at J; junction bases unmatched: 7. CDR1 LNHNV and CDR2 YYDKDF come from the germline V gene (reference sequence). CDR3 size: 13 residues. CDR3 region: CATAGQGPYEQYF. DNA for the CDR3: TGTGCCACCGCTGGACAGGGCCCTTACGAGCAGTACTTC.

The rearrangement links TRBV24-1 to TRBJ1-1; D not certain. From germline, CDR1 is KGHDR and CDR2 SFDVKD. V lost 2 bases to trimming and J lost 6 bases, with 12 bases between them. This CDR3 comprises 14 residues. The CDR3 sequence is CATSDSTKGPEAFF. The CDR3 DNA reads TGTGCCACCAGTGATTCGACTAAGGGCCCTGAAGCTTTCTTT.

The chain employs TRBV4-3 and TRBJ2-1, with 7 bases lining up with TRBD2. This CDR3 region has 14 residues. After removal of 5 bases from V and 3 bases from J, the junction contained 4 bases not matched to a gene. Per germline, CDR1 LGHNA and CDR2 YSLEER. The CDR3 coding sequence is TGCGCCAGCAGCGGTCTAGCGGACTACAATGAGCAGTTCTTC. Translation: CASSGLADYNEQFF.